This is a list of T cell receptor beta chains from one sample in a study of OX40 agonist ivuxolimab in advanced cancers. TCRdb's table, derived via immunoSEQ multiplex PCR, lists solely in-frame clones and lacks some. Of under 85,000 clones listed, around 82% are singletons. The sequenced sample was CD4+ or CD8+ T cells sorted from blood, obtained in a trial of the OX40 agonist ivuxolimab. These receptors were obtained from an adult with an advanced solid tumor such as melanoma, head and neck, liver or kidney cancer. Each CDR3 is given with its conserved first and last residue. The order of the fields is V gene, clone size, J gene, D gene, CDR3 protein, CDR3 DNA. D genes are given only for firm matches. Size tells how often a clone was seen (once, few, many) or the class of an expanded clone, and some rows leave it out.

v_gene: TRBV6-5; abundance: .; j_gene: TRBJ2-1; d_gene: .; CDR3aa: CASSLGVFNEQFF; CDR3nt: TGTGCCAGCAGCCTCGGGGTCTTCAATGAGCAGTTCTTC
v_gene: TRBV2; abundance: .; j_gene: TRBJ2-7; d_gene: .; CDR3aa: CASSGDSSYEQYF; CDR3nt: TGTGCCAGCAGCGGGGACTCTTCCTACGAGCAGTACTTC
v_gene: TRBV7-2; abundance: .; j_gene: TRBJ1-1; d_gene: .; CDR3aa: CASNFPANTEAFF; CDR3nt: TGTGCCAGCAACTTTCCGGCGAACACTGAAGCTTTCTTT
v_gene: TRBV5-1; abundance: .; j_gene: TRBJ2-7; d_gene: .; CDR3aa: CASSLDTQGMYEQYF; CDR3nt: TGCGCCAGCAGCTTGGACACTCAGGGGATGTACGAGCAGTACTTC
v_gene: TRBV7-8; abundance: few; j_gene: TRBJ1-5; d_gene: .; CDR3aa: CASSLKWGASQPQHF; CDR3nt: TGTGCCAGCAGCTTGAAGTGGGGGGCTAGTCAGCCCCAGCATTTT
v_gene: TRBV2; abundance: .; j_gene: TRBJ1-4; d_gene: TRBD1; CDR3aa: CASSPNRGTNEKLFF; CDR3nt: TGTGCCAGCAGCCCAAACAGGGGGACTAATGAAAAACTGTTTTTT
v_gene: TRBV7-3; abundance: .; j_gene: TRBJ2-1; d_gene: .; CDR3aa: CASSLHSTGNYNEQFF; CDR3nt: TGTGCCAGCAGCTTACACTCCACAGGAAACTACAATGAGCAGTTCTTC
v_gene: TRBV7-2; abundance: .; j_gene: TRBJ2-1; d_gene: .; CDR3aa: CASSRDTYNEQFF; CDR3nt: TGTGCCAGCAGCCGGGACACCTACAATGAGCAGTTCTTC
v_gene: TRBV11-2; abundance: .; j_gene: TRBJ2-1; d_gene: .; CDR3aa: CASSRLGVGGNEQFF; CDR3nt: TGTGCCAGCAGCCGGCTGGGGGTGGGAGGCAATGAGCAGTTCTTC
v_gene: TRBV5-1; abundance: .; j_gene: TRBJ2-7; d_gene: .; CDR3aa: CASSWGTPKDEQYF; CDR3nt: TGCGCCAGCAGCTGGGGGACGCCTAAAGACGAGCAGTACTTC
v_gene: TRBV27; abundance: .; j_gene: TRBJ1-5; d_gene: .; CDR3aa: CASSLWQVPQPQHF; CDR3nt: TGTGCCAGCAGTTTATGGCAGGTCCCCCAGCCCCAGCATTTT
v_gene: TRBV9; abundance: .; j_gene: TRBJ1-1; d_gene: .; CDR3aa: CASSIRGDSLNTEAFF; CDR3nt: TGTGCCAGCAGCATCCGTGGCGACAGTCTGAACACTGAAGCTTTCTTT
v_gene: TRBV25-1; abundance: .; j_gene: TRBJ2-6; d_gene: .; CDR3aa: CASSGFGANVLTF; CDR3nt: TGTGCATCCTCGGGGTTTGGGGCCAACGTCCTGACTTTC
v_gene: TRBV2; abundance: .; j_gene: TRBJ2-6; d_gene: .; CDR3aa: CASRSSGANVLTF; CDR3nt: TGTGCCAGCAGAAGCTCTGGGGCCAACGTCCTGACTTTC
v_gene: TRBV11-2; abundance: .; j_gene: TRBJ1-2; d_gene: TRBD1; CDR3aa: CASRMNTGTDYGYTF; CDR3nt: TGTGCCAGCAGAATGAATACCGGGACAGACTATGGCTACACCTTC
v_gene: TRBV18; abundance: .; j_gene: TRBJ1-1; d_gene: .; CDR3aa: CASSPSRQNTEAFF; CDR3nt: TGTGCCAGCTCACCCTCGCGACAGAACACTGAAGCTTTCTTT
v_gene: TRBV18; abundance: many; j_gene: TRBJ2-7; d_gene: TRBD2; CDR3aa: CASSPPQSGNYEQYF; CDR3nt: TGTGCCAGCTCACCACCCCAAAGCGGGAACTACGAGCAGTACTTC
v_gene: TRBV20-1; abundance: once; j_gene: TRBJ1-3; d_gene: TRBD1; CDR3aa: CSAVQGDTTYF; CDR3nt: TGCAGTGCTGTCCAGGGGGACACCACATATTTT
v_gene: TRBV18; abundance: few; j_gene: TRBJ2-7; d_gene: TRBD2; CDR3aa: CASSPGTSGVYEQYF; CDR3nt: TGTGCCAGCTCACCCGGGACTAGCGGGGTCTACGAGCAGTACTTC
v_gene: TRBV5-4; abundance: .; j_gene: TRBJ1-2; d_gene: TRBD1; CDR3aa: CASSSPGTVYGYTF; CDR3nt: TGTGCCAGCAGCTCACCCGGGACAGTCTATGGCTACACCTTC
v_gene: TRBV5-1; abundance: .; j_gene: TRBJ2-3; d_gene: .; CDR3aa: CASSPEGTRTDTQYF; CDR3nt: TGCGCCAGCAGCCCTGAAGGCACCCGCACAGATACGCAGTATTTT
v_gene: TRBV18; abundance: .; j_gene: TRBJ2-3; d_gene: .; CDR3aa: CASSPLGLPRGTDTQYF; CDR3nt: TGTGCCAGCTCACCACTTGGACTACCTCGAGGCACAGATACGCAGTATTTT
v_gene: TRBV20-1; abundance: .; j_gene: TRBJ2-5; d_gene: .; CDR3aa: CSAEKETQYF; CDR3nt: TGCAGTGCGGAAAAAGAGACCCAGTACTTC
v_gene: TRBV7-2; abundance: .; j_gene: TRBJ2-7; d_gene: TRBD2; CDR3aa: CASSLRVAGSSYEQYF; CDR3nt: TGTGCCAGCAGCTTAAGGGTAGCGGGTAGCTCCTACGAGCAGTACTTC
v_gene: TRBV7-3; abundance: .; j_gene: TRBJ2-1; d_gene: .; CDR3aa: CASARKVGGPSSYNEQFF; CDR3nt: TGTGCCTCAGCGAGGAAGGTTGGCGGGCCTAGCTCCTACAATGAGCAGTTCTTC
v_gene: TRBV5-1; abundance: .; j_gene: TRBJ2-3; d_gene: TRBD2; CDR3aa: CASSLLESGGLDTQYF; CDR3nt: TGCGCCAGCAGCTTATTAGAGAGCGGGGGCTTAGATACGCAGTATTTT
v_gene: TRBV5-6; abundance: .; j_gene: TRBJ2-5; d_gene: .; CDR3aa: CASSLLPYQETQYF; CDR3nt: TGTGCCAGCAGCTTGCTTCCTTACCAAGAGACCCAGTACTTC
v_gene: TRBV4-1; abundance: .; j_gene: TRBJ2-2; d_gene: .; CDR3aa: CASSLRGRGEGGELFF; CDR3nt: TGCGCCAGCAGCCTCCGGGGGCGGGGCGAGGGCGGGGAGCTGTTTTTT
v_gene: TRBV5-1; abundance: .; j_gene: TRBJ2-3; d_gene: .; CDR3aa: CASSLEGRVAADTQYF; CDR3nt: TGCGCCAGCAGCTTGGAGGGCAGGGTGGCGGCAGATACGCAGTATTTT
v_gene: TRBV1; abundance: .; j_gene: TRBJ1-5; d_gene: .; CDR3aa: CTSSQETGRGYQPQHF; CDR3nt: TGCACCAGCAGCCAAGAGACGGGGCGGGGATACCAGCCCCAGCATTTT
v_gene: TRBV30; abundance: .; j_gene: TRBJ2-6; d_gene: .; CDR3aa: CAWTLSGANVLTF; CDR3nt: TGTGCCTGGACCCTATCTGGGGCCAACGTCCTGACTTTC
v_gene: TRBV19; abundance: .; j_gene: TRBJ1-3; d_gene: .; CDR3aa: CASSIGGSGNTIYF; CDR3nt: TGTGCCAGTAGTATCGGAGGCTCTGGAAACACCATATATTTT
v_gene: TRBV27; abundance: .; j_gene: TRBJ2-7; d_gene: .; CDR3aa: CASTPLGARNEQYF; CDR3nt: TGTGCCAGCACCCCCCTAGGGGCGAGAAACGAGCAGTACTTC
v_gene: TRBV27; abundance: .; j_gene: TRBJ2-7; d_gene: .; CDR3aa: CASSFRGSGEQYF; CDR3nt: TGTGCCAGCAGTTTCAGGGGATCGGGCGAGCAGTACTTC
v_gene: TRBV6-6; abundance: .; j_gene: TRBJ2-5; d_gene: TRBD1; CDR3aa: CASRGTGRRETQYF; CDR3nt: TGTGCCAGCAGAGGGACAGGGAGGAGAGAGACCCAGTACTTC
v_gene: TRBV21-1; abundance: .; j_gene: TRBJ2-3; d_gene: .; CDR3aa: CASPPRLAEASTDTQYF; CDR3nt: TGTGCCAGCCCGCCGAGACTAGCGGAGGCTAGCACAGATACGCAGTATTTT
v_gene: TRBV18; abundance: .; j_gene: TRBJ1-1; d_gene: TRBD1; CDR3aa: CASSRQGANTEAFF; CDR3nt: TGTGCCAGCTCACGACAGGGAGCGAACACTGAAGCTTTCTTT
v_gene: TRBV7-8; abundance: .; j_gene: TRBJ1-2; d_gene: TRBD1; CDR3aa: CASSPRDRAYGYTF; CDR3nt: TGTGCCAGCAGCCCTCGGGACAGGGCCTATGGCTACACCTTC
v_gene: TRBV7-2; abundance: .; j_gene: TRBJ1-2; d_gene: TRBD1; CDR3aa: CASSDRQGANYGYTF; CDR3nt: TGTGCCAGCAGCGACAGACAGGGGGCTAACTATGGCTACACCTTC
v_gene: TRBV11-2; abundance: few; j_gene: TRBJ2-7; d_gene: TRBD2; CDR3aa: CASSPGGSTYEQYF; CDR3nt: TGTGCCAGCAGCCCGGGCGGGAGCACCTACGAGCAGTACTTC
v_gene: TRBV5-6; abundance: .; j_gene: TRBJ1-5; d_gene: .; CDR3aa: CASSLKGRVQPQHF; CDR3nt: TGTGCCAGCAGCTTAAAGGGGCGGGTTCAGCCCCAGCATTTT
v_gene: TRBV19; abundance: .; j_gene: TRBJ1-4; d_gene: .; CDR3aa: CASSSQGSWRWGLFF; CDR3nt: TGTGCCAGTAGTTCTCAGGGGTCGTGGAGGTGGGGACTGTTTTTT
v_gene: TRBV19; abundance: .; j_gene: TRBJ1-2; d_gene: TRBD1; CDR3aa: CASSSTGGGGYTF; CDR3nt: TGTGCCAGTAGTAGCACAGGGGGCGGCGGCTACACCTTC
v_gene: TRBV19; abundance: .; j_gene: TRBJ2-1; d_gene: TRBD2; CDR3aa: CASSIQIAGPRTYNEQFF; CDR3nt: TGTGCCAGTAGTATTCAAATAGCGGGACCCCGAACCTACAATGAGCAGTTCTTC
v_gene: TRBV2; abundance: few; j_gene: TRBJ1-6; d_gene: .; CDR3aa: CASRFGMPNSPLHF; CDR3nt: TGTGCCAGCAGATTCGGGATGCCTAATTCACCCCTCCACTTT
v_gene: TRBV5-1; abundance: .; j_gene: TRBJ1-2; d_gene: TRBD1; CDR3aa: CASSLGQGLKRGYTF; CDR3nt: TGCGCCAGCAGCCTCGGACAGGGTTTGAAGCGCGGCTACACCTTC
v_gene: TRBV27; abundance: .; j_gene: TRBJ2-6; d_gene: .; CDR3aa: CASSLPGDSIPGANVLTF; CDR3nt: TGTGCCAGCAGTTTACCGGGGGACAGTATTCCTGGGGCCAACGTCCTGACTTTC
v_gene: TRBV6-1; abundance: .; j_gene: TRBJ1-1; d_gene: TRBD1; CDR3aa: CASSIGTAFTEAFF; CDR3nt: TGTGCCAGCAGCATTGGGACAGCTTTTACTGAAGCTTTCTTT
v_gene: TRBV9; abundance: .; j_gene: TRBJ1-6; d_gene: .; CDR3aa: CASTVDGQRYSPLHF; CDR3nt: TGTGCCAGCACCGTAGATGGACAGAGATACTCACCCCTCCACTTT
v_gene: TRBV10-3; abundance: .; j_gene: TRBJ1-1; d_gene: .; CDR3aa: CAISEVGTEAFF; CDR3nt: TGTGCCATCAGTGAGGTGGGGACTGAAGCTTTCTTT
v_gene: TRBV7-2; abundance: few; j_gene: TRBJ1-5; d_gene: .; CDR3aa: CASSLDAGNQPQHF; CDR3nt: TGTGCCAGCAGCTTAGACGCGGGCAATCAGCCCCAGCATTTT
v_gene: TRBV29-1; abundance: few; j_gene: TRBJ1-2; d_gene: .; CDR3aa: CSVEKSVSNYGYTF; CDR3nt: TGCAGCGTTGAAAAATCGGTCAGCAACTATGGCTACACCTTC
v_gene: TRBV11-2; abundance: .; j_gene: TRBJ1-1; d_gene: TRBD1; CDR3aa: CAVERGRSEAFF; CDR3nt: TGTGCCGTAGAGAGGGGGCGATCTGAAGCTTTCTTT